This T cell receptor beta chain was profiled in a study of long-term antiretroviral therapy in people with HIV. Regarding the study as a whole: It was observed that HIV repertoires exhibited narrower CDR3 length ranges than controls.

Germline CDR1 SEHNR, CDR2 FQNEAQ (reference sequence). The V gene lost 5 bases and the J gene lost 6 bases, with 14 bases spanning the gap. The CDR3 is 13 amino acids. Per donor, at least one pre-ART and at least two post-ART PBMC samples were obtained. A remark on this clone: Its specificity is not known.

Version v3.0 of the immunoSEQ assay was performed at survey level. Repertoires were generated with immunoSEQ multiplex PCR, while TCRdb's copy carries only in-frame clones and drops some. There are about 21,000 clones in the sample; more than 75% occur only once, and 3.5% lies in the top ten. Material: unsorted PBMCs, obtained 2.3 years after starting antiretroviral therapy. V usage is TRBV7-9 and J usage is TRBJ2-7; either TRBD1 or TRBD2 may supply D (5 bases each). The origin of this receptor is a man in his fifties or sixties with HIV. CDR3 bases: TGTGCCAGCAGCCTCCGGGACCGCCTCGAGCAGTACTTC. This encodes CASSLRDRLEQYF.